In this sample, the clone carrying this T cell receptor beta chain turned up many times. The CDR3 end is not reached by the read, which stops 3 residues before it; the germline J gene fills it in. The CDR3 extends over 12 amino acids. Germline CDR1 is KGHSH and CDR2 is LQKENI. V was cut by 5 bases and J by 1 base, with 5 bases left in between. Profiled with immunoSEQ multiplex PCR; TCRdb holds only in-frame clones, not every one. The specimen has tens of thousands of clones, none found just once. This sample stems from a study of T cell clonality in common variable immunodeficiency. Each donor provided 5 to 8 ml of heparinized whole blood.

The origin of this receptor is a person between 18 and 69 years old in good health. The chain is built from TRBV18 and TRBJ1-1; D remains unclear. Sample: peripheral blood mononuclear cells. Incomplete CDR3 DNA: TGTGCCAGCTCAACTCCGAACACTGAA. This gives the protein CASSTPNTE. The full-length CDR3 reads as CASSTPNTEAFF.